Listed here are 20 T cell receptor beta chains from one sample, sequenced in a study of blood T cell repertoires in COVID-19. Here immunoSEQ multiplex PCR was the method, and the copy in TCRdb shows in-frame clones only, minus some. The table lists some 150,000 clones, around 84% of them singletons. Sequencing used peripheral blood. These receptors were collected from a human donor in a cohort sampled during active COVID-19.

The genes are TRBV4-1 and TRBJ2-7; 7 bases line up with TRBD2. V trimming: 1 base; J trimming: 5 bases; junction bases outside the gene matches: 17. Germline CDR1 is MGHRA and CDR2 is YSYEKL. This CDR3 is built from 18 residues. The CDR3 loop reads CASSQVGGSGLGRDEQYF. CDR3 in DNA: TGCGCCAGCAGCCAAGTTGGCGGGAGTGGACTTGGGCGGGACGAGCAGTACTTC.

This chain connects TRBV5-1 to TRBJ1-6; 8 bases agree with TRBD1. There are 14 residues in the CDR3. Germline V CDR1 and CDR2: SGHRS, YFSETQ. The junction had 7 bases not matched to a gene; V was cut back by 4 bases and J by 10 bases. In DNA form, the CDR3 reads TGCGCCAGCAGCCAAGACAGGGGTGGATCACCCCTCCACTTT. This codes for CASSQDRGGSPLHF.

As to this clone: One junction end disagrees with the germline gene, perhaps due to a read error. J is TRBJ2-7 and V is TRBV5-5, with D possibly matching TRBD1 (6 bases). CDR1 and CDR2 from the germline V gene are SGHKS and YYEKEE (reference sequence). The CDR3 length is 16 residues. CDR3 sequence: CASSLVGTRSDYEQYF. CDR3 bases: TGTGCCAGCAGTTTGGTGGGGACACGATCTGACTACGAGCAGTACTTC.

The chain recombines TRBV2 with TRBJ1-2; the match to TRBD1 covers 7 bases. V gave up 4 bases and J gave up 4 bases; unmatched junction bases: 3. The CDR3 runs 13 residues. Germline lookup yields CDR1 SNHLY and CDR2 FYNNEI. CDR3 loop: CASSVSGGYGYTF. The CDR3 coding sequence is TGTGCCAGCAGTGTCTCAGGGGGCTATGGCTACACCTTC.

The V gene is TRBV23-1, the J gene TRBJ2-7; a weak D match, TRBD2 (6 bases). TRBV23-1 is placed among ORFs of uncertain function. V lost 5 bases and J 4 bases, leaving 15 bases between the germline ends. The CDR3 is 14 residues long. The CDR3: CASSCASGLYEQYV. CDR3 DNA: TGCGCCAGCAGTTGCGCCAGCGGGCTTTACGAGCAGTACGTC.

The chain joins TRBV5-5 to TRBJ2-2, with 12 bases identical to TRBD2. There are 19 residues in the CDR3. Germline CDR1 and CDR2: SGHKS and YYEKEE (reference sequence). The J segment lost 6 bases and the V segment lost 0 bases, leaving 12 bases of the junction unmatched. The CDR3 nucleotides are TGTGCCAGCAGCTTGGTAGCTAGCGGGAGGGCCGACAAAGCCGGGGAGCTGTTTTTT. This codes for CASSLVASGRADKAGELFF.

The V gene is TRBV24-1, the J gene TRBJ2-3; no definite D call. The CDR3 is 13 amino acids. Trimming took off 1 base at V and 7 bases at J, with 8 bases between the two ends. The germline V gene has CDR1 KGHDR and CDR2 SFDVKD. The CDR3 bases are TGTGCCACCAGTGATTTTGGGCGTTATACGCAGTATTTT. It specifies CATSDFGRYTQYF.

The genes are TRBV5-1 and TRBJ2-3; 8 nucleotides match TRBD1. The CDR3 is made up of 14 amino acids. The trim removed 7 bases at V and 2 bases at J, leaving 6 bases unmatched. CDR1 and CDR2 from the germline V gene are SGHRS and YFSETQ. The CDR3 DNA reads TGCGCCAGCGTTGGACAGGGAGTCACAGATACGCAGTATTTT. This gives the protein CASVGQGVTDTQYF.

The chain combines TRBV5-1 with TRBJ1-5; weak D call: TRBD1 (5 bases). CDR1 is SGHRS and CDR2 is YFSETQ in the germline V gene. The CDR3 runs to 15 residues. Trimming removed 5 bases from V and 6 bases from J, with 18 bases in between. CDR3 sequence: CASSFGGDAGQPQHF. DNA of the CDR3: TGCGCCAGCAGTTTTGGGGGGGACGCAGGTCAGCCCCAGCATTTT. Supplemented by reference TRBV5-1 and TRBJ1-5, the full variable domain reads KAGVTQTPRYLIKTRGQQVTLSCSPISGHRSVSWYQQTPGQGLQFLFEYFSETQRNKGNFPGRFSGRQFSNSRSEMNVSTLELGDSALYLCASSFGGDAGQPQHFGDGTRLSIL.

The chain combines TRBV6-2 or TRBV6-3 with TRBJ2-1; 8 bases agree with TRBD2. Germline lookup yields CDR1 MNHEY and CDR2 SVGEGT. The CDR3 has 15 residues. Germline trimming cut 6 bases from V and 5 bases from J; bases unmatched to any gene: 9. CDR3 DNA sequence: TGTGCCAGCAGCCCGAGCGGGAGTCGGAACAATGAGCAGTTCTTC. Translated, it gives CASSPSGSRNNEQFF.

This clone has just one count. CDR3 nucleotides: TGTGCCAGCAGCCCAGGGGTTAATTCACCCCTCCACTTT. Translating gives CASSPGVNSPLHF. The V and J genes are TRBV3-1 (or the pseudogene TRBV3-2) and TRBJ1-6, with D perhaps matching TRBD1 (6 bases). V lost 4 bases and J 6 bases, leaving 7 bases between the germline ends. Germline assignment: CDR1 LGHDT and CDR2 YNNKEL (reference sequence). The CDR3 consists of 13 residues.

The chain has TRBV19 and TRBJ1-1; 8 bases align to TRBD1. The ends lost 6 bases at V and 3 bases at J; junction bases unmatched: 3. This CDR3 contains 13 residues. Germline CDR1 reads LNHDA; CDR2 reads SQIVND (reference sequence). CDR3 sequence reads: CASSLTGDTEAFF. CDR3 bases: TGTGCCAGTAGCCTGACAGGGGACACTGAAGCTTTCTTT.

This chain connects TRBV6-5 to TRBJ2-2, with 8 bases fitting TRBD1. The CDR3 consists of 14 residues. Germline CDR1 reads MNHEY; CDR2 reads SVGAGI. Germline trimming cut 7 bases from V and 6 bases from J; bases unmatched to any gene: 7. Here the CDR3 reads CASTNQGASGELFF. In DNA form, the CDR3 reads TGTGCCAGCACCAATCAGGGGGCGTCCGGGGAGCTGTTTTTT.

The chain couples TRBV25-1 to TRBJ2-7; tentatively, D is TRBD2 (6 bases). The germline V gene encodes CDR1 MGHDK and CDR2 SYGVNS. Trimming cost V 5 bases and J 0 bases, with 8 bases left between them. The CDR3 loop spans 13 amino acids. The CDR3 loop reads CASSPGSSYEQYF. The DNA for the CDR3 is TGTGCCAGCAGTCCCGGGAGCTCCTACGAGCAGTACTTC.

This chain connects TRBV11-3 to TRBJ2-5, with TRBD1 as a possible D gene (5 bases). The ends were cut back, 2 bases at V and 1 base at J, with 8 bases in the middle. In germline, CDR1 is SGHNT, CDR2 YENEEA. This CDR3 has 14 amino acids. The CDR3 loop reads CASSLNGAQETQYF. DNA for the CDR3: TGTGCCAGCAGCTTAAATGGGGCCCAAGAGACCCAGTACTTC.

This clone was detected once. V gene TRBV19 combines with J gene TRBJ2-1, with a weak D call TRBD2 (6 bases). The ends were cut back, 5 bases at V and 9 bases at J, with 26 bases in the middle. CDR1 is LNHDA and CDR2 is SQIVND in the germline V gene (reference sequence). This CDR3 is built from 17 residues. The CDR3 loop reads CASSPRSLVSGAGEQFF. The CDR3 coding sequence is TGTGCCAGTAGTCCTAGGTCCTTGGTCTCGGGAGCGGGTGAGCAGTTCTTC.

The chain links TRBV7-3 to TRBJ2-5; D perhaps matches TRBD1 (5 bases). Germline CDR1 is SGHTA and CDR2 is FQGTGA. V lost 4 bases and J 7 bases, leaving 13 bases between the germline ends. This CDR3 is built from 13 residues. DNA of the CDR3: TGTGCCAGCAGCTCGACAGTTCAGGGGACCCAGTACTTC. Its translation is CASSSTVQGTQYF.

The chain employs TRBV6-6 and TRBJ2-1, with 8 nucleotides matching TRBD2. CDR1 and CDR2 from the germline V gene are MNHNY and SVGAGI (reference sequence). This CDR3 contains 14 residues. The ends lost 8 bases at V and 5 bases at J; junction bases unmatched: 8. The CDR3 here is CASLPAGGDNEQFF. The CDR3 DNA is TGTGCCAGCCTCCCCGCCGGGGGGGACAATGAGCAGTTCTTC.

This clone was observed once. V gene TRBV18 combines with J gene TRBJ1-4, with a possible D match to TRBD1 (6 bases). Trimming removed 4 bases from V and 6 bases from J, with 9 bases in between. CDR3 size: 13 residues. The germline V gene encodes CDR1 KGHSH and CDR2 LQKENI. CDR3 sequence (DNA): TGTGCCAGCTCACGACAGGAGGATGAAAAACTGTTTTTT. Residues: CASSRQEDEKLFF. The full variable domain, with the rest looked up from reference TRBV18 and TRBJ1-4, is NAGVMQNPRHLVRRRGQEARLRCSPMKGHSHVYWYRQLPEEGLKFMVYLQKENIIDESGMPKERFSAEFPKEGPSILRIQQVVRGDSAAYFCASSRQEDEKLFFGSGTQLSVL.

This sequence joins TRBV27 and TRBJ2-1; possibly TRBD2 for D (5 bases). V gave up 5 bases and J gave up 6 bases, with 14 bases separating them. Germline V gene sequence: CDR1 MNHEY, CDR2 SMNVEV (reference sequence). This CDR3 has 14 residues. CDR3 sequence: CASSSSDWTNEQFF. CDR3 nucleotides: TGTGCCAGCAGTAGTTCGGACTGGACCAATGAGCAGTTCTTC.